This is a list of T cell receptor beta chains from one sample in a study of cytomegalovirus exposure and HLA in healthy donors. Method: immunoSEQ multiplex PCR; TCRdb's copy keeps in-frame clones and lacks some. Here the sample spans around 160,000 clones, about three quarters being singletons. The sequencing sample was made of PBMCs. Every receptor here comes from a man aged 50 to 60 in good health and CMV-seropositive. Each CDR3 is given with its conserved first and last residue. The order of the fields is V gene, D gene, clone size, J gene, CDR3 protein, CDR3 DNA. A D gene is named only where the DNA matches it firmly. The listing skips clone size in some rows; elsewhere it reads once, few, many or a size class.

v_call: TRBV4-1; d_call: .; clone_size: .; j_call: TRBJ2-3; cdr3_aa: CASTIADTQYF; cdr3_nt: TGCGCCAGCACCATTGCAGATACGCAGTATTTT
v_call: TRBV14; d_call: TRBD1; clone_size: .; j_call: TRBJ1-1; cdr3_aa: CASSPSRTGWTEAFF; cdr3_nt: TGTGCCAGCAGCCCCTCTAGGACAGGATGGACTGAAGCTTTCTTT
v_call: TRBV5-1; d_call: .; clone_size: .; j_call: TRBJ1-6; cdr3_aa: CASSLAVTRNSPLHF; cdr3_nt: TGCGCCAGCAGCTTGGCCGTGACAAGAAATTCACCCCTCCACTTT
v_call: TRBV19; d_call: .; clone_size: once; j_call: TRBJ1-1; cdr3_aa: CASRPRWSPEAFF; cdr3_nt: TGTGCCAGTAGGCCGAGATGGAGCCCTGAAGCTTTCTTT
v_call: TRBV28; d_call: TRBD1; clone_size: .; j_call: TRBJ2-5; cdr3_aa: CASRGGLWETQYF; cdr3_nt: TGTGCCAGCAGAGGGGGCCTTTGGGAGACCCAGTACTTC
v_call: TRBV28; d_call: TRBD1; clone_size: .; j_call: TRBJ2-1; cdr3_aa: CASRLGQSYNEQFF; cdr3_nt: TGTGCCAGCAGGTTGGGACAGTCCTACAATGAGCAGTTCTTC
v_call: TRBV13; d_call: .; clone_size: .; j_call: TRBJ1-4; cdr3_aa: CASSRTVVNEKLFF; cdr3_nt: TGTGCCAGCAGCCGGACAGTTGTTAATGAAAAACTGTTTTTT
v_call: TRBV9; d_call: .; clone_size: .; j_call: TRBJ2-3; cdr3_aa: CASSTRDFSDTQYF; cdr3_nt: TGTGCCAGCAGCACCCGGGACTTTTCAGATACGCAGTATTTT
v_call: TRBV7-9; d_call: TRBD2; clone_size: .; j_call: TRBJ2-1; cdr3_aa: CASRHSGGAGNEQFF; cdr3_nt: TGTGCCAGCAGACATAGCGGGGGGGCGGGAAATGAGCAGTTCTTC
v_call: TRBV6-6; d_call: TRBD1; clone_size: .; j_call: TRBJ1-2; cdr3_aa: CASRPPLDRVYGYTF; cdr3_nt: TGTGCCAGCAGACCGCCCCTCGACAGGGTCTATGGCTACACCTTC
v_call: TRBV11-2; d_call: .; clone_size: few; j_call: TRBJ1-5; cdr3_aa: CASSLQGISNQPQHF; cdr3_nt: TGTGCCAGCAGTCTTCAGGGGATTAGCAATCAGCCCCAGCATTTT
v_call: TRBV6-5; d_call: .; clone_size: .; j_call: TRBJ2-1; cdr3_aa: CASSYPSENNEQFF; cdr3_nt: TGTGCCAGCAGTTACCCTAGCGAGAACAATGAGCAGTTCTTC
v_call: TRBV5-6; d_call: .; clone_size: few; j_call: TRBJ1-1; cdr3_aa: CASSLVASQGAFF; cdr3_nt: TGTGCCAGCAGCTTGGTGGCCTCTCAGGGAGCTTTCTTT
v_call: TRBV2; d_call: .; clone_size: .; j_call: TRBJ1-5; cdr3_aa: CASSEFGDSNQPQHF; cdr3_nt: TGTGCCAGCAGTGAATTCGGGGATAGCAATCAGCCCCAGCATTTT
v_call: TRBV27; d_call: .; clone_size: .; j_call: TRBJ1-5; cdr3_aa: CASSPGQFNQPQHF; cdr3_nt: TGTGCCAGCAGCCCAGGACAGTTCAATCAGCCCCAGCATTTT
v_call: TRBV7-9; d_call: TRBD1; clone_size: .; j_call: TRBJ1-4; cdr3_aa: CASTGGQGDEKLFF; cdr3_nt: TGTGCCAGCACCGGGGGACAGGGGGATGAAAAACTGTTTTTT
v_call: TRBV6-5; d_call: .; clone_size: .; j_call: TRBJ1-3; cdr3_aa: CSTRGNSGNTIYF; cdr3_nt: TGCTCCACCCGGGGAAACTCTGGAAACACCATATATTTT
v_call: TRBV4-2; d_call: .; clone_size: once; j_call: TRBJ1-1; cdr3_aa: CASSQDVQVLTEAFF; cdr3_nt: TGTGCCAGCAGCCAAGATGTCCAGGTCCTCACTGAAGCTTTCTTT
v_call: TRBV4-3; d_call: TRBD2; clone_size: .; j_call: TRBJ2-7; cdr3_aa: CASSQIGMSGRSYEQYF; cdr3_nt: TGCGCCAGCAGCCAAATAGGAATGAGCGGGAGAAGTTACGAGCAGTACTTC
v_call: TRBV19; d_call: TRBD1; clone_size: .; j_call: TRBJ1-1; cdr3_aa: CASSTLQGSGEAFF; cdr3_nt: TGTGCCAGTAGTACCCTACAGGGGTCGGGGGAAGCTTTCTTT
v_call: TRBV9; d_call: TRBD1; clone_size: few; j_call: TRBJ2-7; cdr3_aa: CASSYSTPGQGEQYF; cdr3_nt: TGTGCCAGCAGCTATAGCACACCGGGACAGGGAGAGCAGTACTTC
v_call: TRBV11-1; d_call: TRBD2; clone_size: .; j_call: TRBJ2-3; cdr3_aa: CASSPRGAGSADTQYF; cdr3_nt: TGTGCCAGCAGCCCCCGGGGAGCGGGGTCCGCAGATACGCAGTATTTT
v_call: TRBV6-4; d_call: TRBD1; clone_size: .; j_call: TRBJ2-4; cdr3_aa: CASTRDRLAKNIQYF; cdr3_nt: TGTGCCAGCACTAGGGACAGGCTAGCCAAAAACATTCAGTACTTC
v_call: TRBV6-1; d_call: .; clone_size: .; j_call: TRBJ1-2; cdr3_aa: CASSEALGTSSPSF; cdr3_nt: TGTGCCAGCAGTGAAGCGCTGGGGACTTCATCGCCATCGTTC
v_call: TRBV19; d_call: TRBD1; clone_size: .; j_call: TRBJ1-1; cdr3_aa: CASSTPRQGRWDTEAFF; cdr3_nt: TGTGCCAGTAGTACCCCTAGACAGGGACGATGGGACACTGAAGCTTTCTTT
v_call: TRBV9; d_call: TRBD2; clone_size: .; j_call: TRBJ2-3; cdr3_aa: CASGFRGGDTQYF; cdr3_nt: TGTGCCAGCGGCTTTAGGGGAGGGGATACGCAGTATTTT
v_call: TRBV27; d_call: TRBD1; clone_size: .; j_call: TRBJ2-1; cdr3_aa: CASSFEATGYKFF; cdr3_nt: TGTGCCAGCAGTTTTGAGGCGACAGGGTATAAGTTCTTC
v_call: TRBV5-6; d_call: .; clone_size: .; j_call: TRBJ2-3; cdr3_aa: CASSWTATDTQYF; cdr3_nt: TGTGCCAGCAGCTGGACAGCCACAGATACGCAGTATTTT
v_call: TRBV28; d_call: .; clone_size: .; j_call: TRBJ2-1; cdr3_aa: CASSWGVTYNEQFF; cdr3_nt: TGTGCCAGCAGTTGGGGGGTCACCTACAATGAGCAGTTCTTC
v_call: TRBV27; d_call: TRBD1; clone_size: .; j_call: TRBJ1-4; cdr3_aa: CASSLSRAGGNEKLFF; cdr3_nt: TGTGCCAGCAGTTTATCGAGGGCAGGGGGGAATGAAAAACTGTTTTTT
v_call: TRBV19; d_call: .; clone_size: once; j_call: TRBJ1-5; cdr3_aa: CASSMRFQPQHF; cdr3_nt: TGTGCCAGTAGTATGCGCTTCCAGCCCCAGCATTTT
v_call: TRBV4-2; d_call: .; clone_size: .; j_call: TRBJ1-4; cdr3_aa: CASSQDRESPRGEKLFF; cdr3_nt: TGTGCCAGCAGCCAAGATCGGGAGAGCCCACGTGGAGAAAAACTGTTTTTT
v_call: TRBV15; d_call: .; clone_size: once; j_call: TRBJ1-1; cdr3_aa: CATSRGRSLNTEAFF; cdr3_nt: TGTGCCACCAGCAGAGGTAGAAGCTTGAACACTGAAGCTTTCTTT
v_call: TRBV4-2; d_call: TRBD2; clone_size: few; j_call: TRBJ2-5; cdr3_aa: CASSQDSWTSGGRDLETQYF; cdr3_nt: TGTGCCAGCAGCCAAGATAGTTGGACTAGCGGGGGCCGGGATTTAGAGACCCAGTACTTC
v_call: TRBV6-4; d_call: .; clone_size: .; j_call: TRBJ1-2; cdr3_aa: CASSDLLLLRQLNYGYTF; cdr3_nt: TGTGCCAGCAGTGACTTGCTTTTACTGAGGCAGTTAAACTATGGCTACACCTTC
v_call: TRBV10-3; d_call: TRBD1; clone_size: .; j_call: TRBJ2-3; cdr3_aa: CAISALTGGTDTQYF; cdr3_nt: TGTGCCATCAGTGCGCTGACAGGGGGCACAGATACGCAGTATTTT
v_call: TRBV7-8; d_call: .; clone_size: .; j_call: TRBJ2-7; cdr3_aa: CASSSLYEQYF; cdr3_nt: TGTGCCAGCAGCTCATTGTACGAGCAGTACTTC
v_call: TRBV7-9; d_call: TRBD2; clone_size: .; j_call: TRBJ2-1; cdr3_aa: CSSSLGMRGTGNEQFF; cdr3_nt: TGTTCCAGCAGCTTAGGAATGCGGGGGACGGGGAATGAGCAGTTCTTC
v_call: TRBV27; d_call: TRBD1; clone_size: few; j_call: TRBJ1-2; cdr3_aa: CASSLAKGTGGSYYGYTF; cdr3_nt: TGTGCCAGCAGTTTAGCGAAAGGGACAGGGGGTTCTTACTATGGCTACACCTTC
v_call: TRBV7-3; d_call: TRBD2; clone_size: .; j_call: TRBJ2-1; cdr3_aa: CASSWGGEQFF; cdr3_nt: TGTGCCAGCAGCTGGGGGGGGGAGCAGTTCTTC
v_call: TRBV29-1; d_call: TRBD1; clone_size: .; j_call: TRBJ1-1; cdr3_aa: CSVDYRGLSEAFF; cdr3_nt: TGCAGCGTTGATTACAGGGGGCTGTCTGAAGCTTTCTTT
v_call: TRBV2; d_call: .; clone_size: .; j_call: TRBJ2-5; cdr3_aa: CASSEPGTLSLSGETQYF; cdr3_nt: TGTGCCAGCAGCGAGCCAGGGACTCTAAGCCTATCGGGAGAGACCCAGTACTTC
v_call: TRBV7-9; d_call: .; clone_size: .; j_call: TRBJ1-1; cdr3_aa: CASVGQNTEAFF; cdr3_nt: TGTGCCAGTGTGGGACAGAACACTGAAGCTTTCTTT
v_call: TRBV5-4; d_call: .; clone_size: .; j_call: TRBJ1-3; cdr3_aa: CASSPRGEGSGNTIYF; cdr3_nt: TGTGCCAGCAGCCCACGGGGGGAAGGCTCTGGAAACACCATATATTTT
v_call: TRBV27; d_call: TRBD2; clone_size: .; j_call: TRBJ2-1; cdr3_aa: CASSFGTSGGGPLGEQFF; cdr3_nt: TGTGCCAGCAGTTTCGGGACTAGCGGGGGAGGTCCTCTAGGTGAGCAGTTCTTC
v_call: TRBV6-5; d_call: .; clone_size: .; j_call: TRBJ1-1; cdr3_aa: CASRRGHGNTEAFF; cdr3_nt: TGTGCCAGCAGACGGGGACATGGGAACACTGAAGCTTTCTTT
v_call: TRBV7-9; d_call: TRBD1; clone_size: .; j_call: TRBJ1-2; cdr3_aa: CASMGQDPFSGGYTF; cdr3_nt: TGTGCCAGCATGGGACAGGATCCATTTTCTGGCGGCTACACCTTC
v_call: TRBV7-8; d_call: TRBD1; clone_size: .; j_call: TRBJ1-1; cdr3_aa: CASRYNRGPETEAFF; cdr3_nt: TGTGCCAGCAGGTACAACAGGGGGCCGGAGACTGAAGCTTTCTTT
v_call: TRBV6-1; d_call: TRBD1; clone_size: .; j_call: TRBJ1-2; cdr3_aa: CASSDAGTGNYGYTF; cdr3_nt: TGTGCCAGCAGTGACGCCGGGACAGGGAACTATGGCTACACCTTC
v_call: TRBV18; d_call: .; clone_size: .; j_call: TRBJ1-3; cdr3_aa: CASSPDQGVRNTIYF; cdr3_nt: TGTGCCAGCTCACCAGACCAGGGCGTTCGAAACACCATATATTTT
v_call: TRBV1; d_call: .; clone_size: .; j_call: TRBJ1-2; cdr3_aa: CTSNSGAAVDGYTF; cdr3_nt: TGCACCAGCAATTCAGGGGCCGCCGTGGATGGCTACACCTTC
v_call: TRBV29-1; d_call: .; clone_size: .; j_call: TRBJ1-1; cdr3_aa: CSARTDSTNTEAFF; cdr3_nt: TGCAGCGCACGAACCGACAGCACGAACACTGAAGCTTTCTTT
v_call: TRBV5-6; d_call: .; clone_size: few; j_call: TRBJ1-1; cdr3_aa: CASSFSTTTITEAFF; cdr3_nt: TGTGCCAGCAGCTTCTCGACAACCACAATTACTGAAGCTTTCTTT
v_call: TRBV30; d_call: .; clone_size: .; j_call: TRBJ2-7; cdr3_aa: CAFVSPPYEQYF; cdr3_nt: TGTGCCTTTGTGAGTCCACCCTACGAGCAGTACTTC
v_call: TRBV7-3; d_call: TRBD1; clone_size: once; j_call: TRBJ1-3; cdr3_aa: CASSSAEDRGKIRNTIYF; cdr3_nt: TGTGCCAGCAGCTCCGCGGAGGACAGGGGAAAAATCCGAAACACCATATATTTT